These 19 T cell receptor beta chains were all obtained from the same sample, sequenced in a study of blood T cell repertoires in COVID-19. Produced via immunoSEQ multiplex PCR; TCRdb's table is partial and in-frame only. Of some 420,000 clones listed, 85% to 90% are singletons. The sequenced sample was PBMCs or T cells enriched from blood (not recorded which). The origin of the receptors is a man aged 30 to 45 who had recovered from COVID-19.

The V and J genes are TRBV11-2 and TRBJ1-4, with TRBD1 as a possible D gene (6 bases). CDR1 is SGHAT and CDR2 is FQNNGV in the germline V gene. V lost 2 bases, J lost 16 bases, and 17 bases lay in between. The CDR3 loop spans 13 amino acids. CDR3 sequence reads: CASSLSWTVTRFF. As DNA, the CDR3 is TGTGCCAGCAGCTTAAGCTGGACAGTGACTCGGTTTTTT.

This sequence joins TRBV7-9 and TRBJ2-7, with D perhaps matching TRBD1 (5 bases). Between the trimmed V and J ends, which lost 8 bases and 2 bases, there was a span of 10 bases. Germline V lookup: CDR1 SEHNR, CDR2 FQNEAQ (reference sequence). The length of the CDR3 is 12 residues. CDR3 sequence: CASETEAYEQYF. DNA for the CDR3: TGTGCCAGCGAGACAGAGGCCTACGAGCAGTACTTC.

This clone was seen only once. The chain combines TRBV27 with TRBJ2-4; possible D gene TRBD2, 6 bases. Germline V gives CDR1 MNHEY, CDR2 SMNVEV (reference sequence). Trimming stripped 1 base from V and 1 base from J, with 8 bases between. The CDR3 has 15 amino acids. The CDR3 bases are TGTGCCAGCAGTTTATTAGGAGGGGCCAAAAACATTCAGTACTTC. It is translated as CASSLLGGAKNIQYF.

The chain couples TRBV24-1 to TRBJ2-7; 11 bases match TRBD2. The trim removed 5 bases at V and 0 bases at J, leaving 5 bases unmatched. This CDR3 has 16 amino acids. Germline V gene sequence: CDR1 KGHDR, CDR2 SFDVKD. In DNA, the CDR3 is TGTGCCACCAGTGCCTTGACTAGCGGGAACTCCTACGAGCAGTACTTC. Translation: CATSALTSGNSYEQYF.

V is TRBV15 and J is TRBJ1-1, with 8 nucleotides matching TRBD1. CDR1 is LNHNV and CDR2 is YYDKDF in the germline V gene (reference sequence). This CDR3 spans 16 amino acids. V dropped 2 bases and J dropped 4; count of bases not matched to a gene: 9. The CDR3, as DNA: TGTGCCACCAGCAGAAGGCAGGGGGCGGGTACCACTGAAGCTTTCTTT. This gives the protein CATSRRQGAGTTEAFF.

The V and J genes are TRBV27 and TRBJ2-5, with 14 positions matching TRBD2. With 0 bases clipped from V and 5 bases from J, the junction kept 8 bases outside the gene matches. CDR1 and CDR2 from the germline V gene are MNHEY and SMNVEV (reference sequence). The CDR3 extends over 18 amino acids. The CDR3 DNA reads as TGTGCCAGCAGTTTATCGGGGACTAGCGGGAGTTCTTGGGAGACCCAGTACTTC. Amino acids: CASSLSGTSGSSWETQYF.

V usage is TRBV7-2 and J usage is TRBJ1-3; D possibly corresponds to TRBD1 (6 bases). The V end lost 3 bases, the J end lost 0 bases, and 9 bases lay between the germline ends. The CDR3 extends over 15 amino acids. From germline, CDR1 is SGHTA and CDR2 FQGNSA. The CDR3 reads CASSLDRRSGNTIYF. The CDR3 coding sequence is TGTGCCAGCAGCTTGGACAGACGCTCTGGAAACACCATATATTTT.

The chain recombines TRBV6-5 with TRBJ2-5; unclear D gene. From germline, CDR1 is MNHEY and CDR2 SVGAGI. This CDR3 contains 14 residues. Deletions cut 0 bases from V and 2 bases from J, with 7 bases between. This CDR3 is CASSYSPGQETQYF. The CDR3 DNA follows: TGTGCCAGCAGTTACTCCCCAGGTCAAGAGACCCAGTACTTC.

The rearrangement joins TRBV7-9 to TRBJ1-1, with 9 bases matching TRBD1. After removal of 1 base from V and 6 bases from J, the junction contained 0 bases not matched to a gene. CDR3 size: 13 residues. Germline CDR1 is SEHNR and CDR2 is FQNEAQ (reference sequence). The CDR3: CASSLDRGPEAFF. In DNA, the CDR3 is TGTGCCAGCAGCTTAGACAGGGGGCCTGAAGCTTTCTTT.

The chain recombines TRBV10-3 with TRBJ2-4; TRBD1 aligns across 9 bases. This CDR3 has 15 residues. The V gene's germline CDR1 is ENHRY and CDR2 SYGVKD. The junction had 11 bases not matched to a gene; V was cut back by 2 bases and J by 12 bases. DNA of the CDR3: TGTGCCATCAGTGAGGTCGGGGACAGGGACCGACCTCAGTACTTC. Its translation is CAISEVGDRDRPQYF.

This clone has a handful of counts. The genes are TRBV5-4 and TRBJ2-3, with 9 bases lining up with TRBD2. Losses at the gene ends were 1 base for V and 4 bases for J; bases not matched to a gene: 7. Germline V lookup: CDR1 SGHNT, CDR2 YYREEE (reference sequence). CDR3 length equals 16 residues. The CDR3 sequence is CASSLTSGRLSDTQYF. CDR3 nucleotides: TGTGCCAGCAGCTTGACAAGCGGGAGGTTATCAGATACGCAGTATTTT.

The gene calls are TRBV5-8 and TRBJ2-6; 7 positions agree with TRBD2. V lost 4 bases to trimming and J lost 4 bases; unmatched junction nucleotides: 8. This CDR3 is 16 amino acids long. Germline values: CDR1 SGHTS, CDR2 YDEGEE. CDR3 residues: CASSPGGGAGANVLTF. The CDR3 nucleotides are TGTGCCAGCAGCCCGGGGGGTGGGGCAGGGGCCAACGTCCTGACTTTC.

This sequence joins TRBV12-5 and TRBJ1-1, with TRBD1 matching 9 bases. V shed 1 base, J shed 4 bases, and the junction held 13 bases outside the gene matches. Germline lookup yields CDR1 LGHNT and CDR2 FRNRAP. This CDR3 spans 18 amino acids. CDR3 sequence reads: CASGLGGPGQGISTEAFF. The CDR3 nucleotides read TGTGCTAGTGGTTTGGGAGGTCCGGGACAGGGTATTTCCACTGAAGCTTTCTTT.

The chain's CDR3 is CAISPDSGIYNEQFF. Written as DNA, the CDR3 is TGTGCCATCAGCCCGGATAGCGGAATCTACAATGAGCAGTTCTTC. The genes are TRBV10-3 and TRBJ2-1, with D tentatively TRBD2 (6 bases). CDR3 length equals 15 residues. Germline CDR1 is ENHRY and CDR2 is SYGVKD. Trimming cost V 6 bases and J 3 bases, with 15 bases left between them.

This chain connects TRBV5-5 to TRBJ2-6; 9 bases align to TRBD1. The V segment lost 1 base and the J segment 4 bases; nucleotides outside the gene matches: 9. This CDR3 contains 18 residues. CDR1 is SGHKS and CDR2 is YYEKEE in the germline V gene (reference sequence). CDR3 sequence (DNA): TGTGCCAGCAGCTTGCCGGGACAGGGAACGTGGGGGGCCAACGTCCTGACTTTC. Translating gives CASSLPGQGTWGANVLTF.

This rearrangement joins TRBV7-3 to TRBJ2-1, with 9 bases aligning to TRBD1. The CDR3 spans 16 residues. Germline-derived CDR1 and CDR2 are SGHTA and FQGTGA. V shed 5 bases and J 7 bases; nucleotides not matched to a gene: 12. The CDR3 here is CASSERPGQGKNEQFF. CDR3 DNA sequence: TGTGCCAGCAGCGAACGACCGGGACAGGGTAAGAATGAGCAGTTCTTC.

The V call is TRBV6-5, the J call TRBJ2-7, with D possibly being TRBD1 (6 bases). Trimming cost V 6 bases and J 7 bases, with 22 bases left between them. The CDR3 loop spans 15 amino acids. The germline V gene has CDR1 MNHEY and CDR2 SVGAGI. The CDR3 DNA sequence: TGTGCCAGCAGCCCCGCCTACAGGGCCCCGGGGGAGCAGTACTTC. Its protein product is CASSPAYRAPGEQYF.

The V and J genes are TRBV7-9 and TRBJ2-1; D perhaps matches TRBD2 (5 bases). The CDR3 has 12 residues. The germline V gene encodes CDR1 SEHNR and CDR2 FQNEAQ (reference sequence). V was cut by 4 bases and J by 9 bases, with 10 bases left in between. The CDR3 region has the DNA TGTGCCAGCAGCTCCCCCCGGGGTGAGCAGTTCTTC. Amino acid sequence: CASSSPRGEQFF.

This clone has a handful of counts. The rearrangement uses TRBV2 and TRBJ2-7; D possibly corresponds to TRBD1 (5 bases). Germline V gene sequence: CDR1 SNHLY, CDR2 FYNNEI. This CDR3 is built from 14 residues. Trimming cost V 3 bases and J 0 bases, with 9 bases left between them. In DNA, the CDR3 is TGTGCCAGCAGTGAGACAGTAAGCTCCTACGAGCAGTACTTC. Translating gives CASSETVSSYEQYF.